This TCR beta chain was recorded in a study of regulatory T cells in long-lasting Graves disease. Arm-PCR of CDR3 regions with iRepertoire HTBI primers generated TCR beta libraries. A single record per CDR3 protein comes from TCRdb applying MiXCR to the multiplex PCR reads. This table has more than 650,000 distinct CDR3 sequences, 25% to 35% appearing once. The time point was: persistent/refractory GD, antithyroid drugs over 5 years with positive TRAb. Isolated PBMC RNA provided the starting material for the TCR library. This clonotype has only a few counts. This CDR3 contains 13 residues. CDR1 is DFQATT and CDR2 is SNEGSKA in the germline V gene (reference sequence). Between the trimmed V and J ends, which lost 6 bases and 9 bases, there was a span of 21 bases.

V and J are TRBV20-1 and TRBJ2-7; possibly TRBD2 for D (6 bases). Sequences were derived from peripheral blood mononuclear cells (PBMCs), sampled when the disease was refractory, from a patient treated with antithyroid drugs. This TCR was sampled from a female donor with Graves disease. The CDR3 sequence is CSAPGTSGLGQYF. CDR3 sequence (DNA): TGCAGTGCGCCCGGGACTTCAGGATTGGGGCAGTACTTC.